Here is one T cell receptor (beta chain) with its context. Its antigen is not known. This entry is derived from a study of cytomegalovirus exposure and HLA in healthy donors. About the study: Later, an analysis reported that the 130 or so validation repertoires had used the same platform as the approximately 680 first-cohort repertoires.

The study's findings and limits: Specificity for CMV antigens was confirmed in vitro for a few of the CMV-associated chains. Rare TCR sequences predominated, though certain public TCRs were found in many donors. Clusters of TCRs from the first cohort tended to co-occur in the roughly 120 validation repertoires (as a later analysis found).

This table comes from immunoSEQ multiplex PCR, and its TCRdb copy is limited to in-frame clones, with some not included. Among tens of thousands of clones listed, approximately 95% were seen once. Trimming pared 7 bases from V and 6 bases from J, leaving 16 bases between. The V gene's germline CDR1 is LNHDA and CDR2 SQIVND (reference sequence). CDR3 size: 14 residues. The chain employs TRBV19 and TRBJ1-5; the D gene is possibly TRBD1 (6 bases). The specimen sequenced was PBMCs. The receptor's source is a man between 18 and 35 years old in good health and CMV-seropositive. The CDR3 sequence is CASNLRGGGQPQHF. The CDR3, as DNA: TGTGCCAGTAACCTAAGGGGGGGCGGTCAGCCCCAGCATTTT.